The clone carrying this T cell receptor beta chain is termed medium-sized. Its specificity is not known. Because the library targeted alpha chains, this beta chain is an off-target read whose size means little. The V gene's germline CDR1 is MNHEY and CDR2 SMNVEV (reference sequence). The CDR3 is 14 residues long. V lost 3 bases, J lost 3 bases, and 9 bases lay in between. Time point noted: sample taken at primary tumor resection. The data stem from a study of spatial heterogeneity in lung cancer. Study overall: Strong correlation was found between tumor-region TCR transcript counts and a T cell module score from matched bulk RNA-seq. There were, on average, more than ten raw-read appearances for each unique TCR and UMI combination.

Study outcomes and limitations: One measure, the expanded intratumoral alpha and beta TCR count, tracked tumor mutation counts.

TCRdb re-called the 5' RACE reads through MiXCR, storing one row per CDR3 protein. The table has around 4,000 distinct CDR3 sequences, roughly 28% seen once. This receptor was obtained from a male donor with early-stage non-small cell lung cancer. This chain connects TRBV27 to TRBJ2-1; D is uncertain. The sample consisted of lung tumor tissue, taken at surgery. CDR3: CASSFTLLYNEQFF. CDR3 nucleotides: TGTGCCAGCAGTTTTACCCTTCTCTACAATGAGCAGTTCTTC.